This TCR beta chain was profiled in a study of blood T cells in healthy people across ages. Looking at the study overall: Using template switching, researchers captured about one barcoded beta molecule for each two T cells.

Primers used in a second PCR of about 6 to 11 cycles were a sample-barcoded 5' primer and a J-beta primer mix. TCRdb ran MiXCR on the 5' RACE reads and lists one entry per CDR3 protein. This table holds some 800,000 distinct CDR3 sequences, around 25% found once. Concerning this clonotype: Its antigen is still unknown.

Study-wide results and caveats: No one knew whether donors had CMV, which possibly confounded expanded clonotype changes.

CDR1 is MNHEY and CDR2 is SVGEGT in the germline V gene. V was shortened by 5 bases and J by 5 bases, with 18 bases between the two germline ends. The CDR3 covers 15 residues. These data are also associated with another study on T cells of mothers and their children. Turning to that study: Unrelated mother-child pairs always had slightly, but never significantly, lower normalized overlap than related pairs.

The sequence was collected from a boy aged 10-17 years in good health. J is TRBJ2-5 and V is TRBV6-2 or TRBV6-3, with a possible D match to TRBD1 (6 bases). The sequenced material came from blood. CDR3 residues: CASSTLEGGDETQYF. CDR3 in DNA: TGTGCCAGCAGTACCCTCGAAGGGGGAGACGAGACCCAGTACTTC.